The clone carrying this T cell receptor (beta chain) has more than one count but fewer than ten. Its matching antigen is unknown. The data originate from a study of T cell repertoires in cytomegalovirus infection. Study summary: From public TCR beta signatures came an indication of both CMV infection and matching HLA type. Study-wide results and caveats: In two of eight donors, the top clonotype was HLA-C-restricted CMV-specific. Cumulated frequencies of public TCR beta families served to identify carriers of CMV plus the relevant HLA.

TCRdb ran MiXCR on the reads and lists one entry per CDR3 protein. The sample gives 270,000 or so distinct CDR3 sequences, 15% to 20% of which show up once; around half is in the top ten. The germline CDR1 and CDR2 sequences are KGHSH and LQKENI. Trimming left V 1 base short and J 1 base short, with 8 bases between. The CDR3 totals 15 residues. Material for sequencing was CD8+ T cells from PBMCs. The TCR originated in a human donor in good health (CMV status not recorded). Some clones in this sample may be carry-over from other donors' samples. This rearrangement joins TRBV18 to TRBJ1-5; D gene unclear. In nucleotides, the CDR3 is TGTGCCAGCTCACCACAGGGAGGGAGCAATCAGCCCCAGCATTTT. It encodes CASSPQGGSNQPQHF.